The 17 T cell receptor beta chains listed next were all sequenced from one sample in a study of cytomegalovirus exposure and HLA in healthy donors. It was with 60 Vbeta and 13 Jbeta primers that the PCR ran. Assay used: immunoSEQ multiplex PCR; TCRdb lists only in-frame clones, some missing. The table includes tens of thousands of clones, over 70% detected once. The sequenced material came from PBMCs. The receptors come from a male donor in good health and CMV-seropositive.

The genes are TRBV5-1 and TRBJ2-3, with D possibly matching TRBD1 (7 bases). The CDR3 runs 19 residues. Germline loops: CDR1 SGHRS, CDR2 YFSETQ. The germline V and J ends were trimmed by 0 bases and 6 bases, with 26 bases remaining between them. The CDR3 nucleotides are TGCGCCAGCAGCTTGGGGAGGAGGGGGCCATCAGGGGAAACCGATACGCAGTATTTT. Its protein product is CASSLGRRGPSGETDTQYF.

This clone has more than one count but fewer than ten. V and J are TRBV7-9 and TRBJ2-3; 14 bases match TRBD2. CDR1 is SEHNR, CDR2 FQNEAQ, per germline (reference sequence). The CDR3 is made up of 15 amino acids. The ends lost 3 bases at V and 6 bases at J; junction bases unmatched: 2. This CDR3 is CASSLTSGGADTQYF. The CDR3 coding sequence is TGTGCCAGCAGCTTGACTAGCGGGGGGGCCGATACGCAGTATTTT.

V is TRBV7-3 and J is TRBJ2-1; TRBD2 is a possible D gene (6 bases). Germline lookup yields CDR1 SGHTA and CDR2 FQGTGA. The CDR3 is 16 residues long. Trimming pared 2 bases from V and 3 bases from J, leaving 14 bases between. Here the CDR3 DNA reads TGTGCCAGCAGCTTAGGCCGCGGAGGGGTCTACAATGAGCAGTTCTTC. Translating it yields CASSLGRGGVYNEQFF.

The chain employs TRBV5-4 and TRBJ1-1, with unresolved D. In germline, CDR1 is SGHNT, CDR2 YYREEE (reference sequence). The CDR3 is 13 residues long. V gave up 0 bases and J gave up 8 bases, with 11 bases separating them. CDR3 bases: TGTGCCAGCAGCTTGGAAATTGGCAGAGAAGCTTTCTTT. This translates into CASSLEIGREAFF.

This chain uses TRBV9 with TRBJ1-2; tentatively, D is TRBD1 (5 bases). From germline, CDR1 is SGDLS and CDR2 YYNGEE. This CDR3 is built from 16 residues. Trimming stripped 0 bases from V and 0 bases from J, with 12 bases between. CDR3 loop: CASSVGDGRANYGYTF. For the CDR3, the DNA is TGTGCCAGCAGCGTAGGGGACGGGAGGGCTAACTATGGCTACACCTTC.

The CDR3 is CASSPIQGSYEQYF. The CDR3 region has the DNA TGTGCCAGCAGCCCAATTCAGGGGTCCTACGAGCAGTACTTC. The V and J genes are TRBV7-3 and TRBJ2-7; D possibly corresponds to TRBD1 (6 bases). The CDR3 covers 14 residues. The V gene lost 5 bases and the J gene lost 1 base, with 12 bases spanning the gap. Germline V gene sequence: CDR1 SGHTA, CDR2 FQGTGA.

This chain connects TRBV14 to TRBJ2-5, with 7 nucleotides matching TRBD2. This CDR3 has 15 residues. CDR1 SGHDN and CDR2 FVKESK come from the germline V gene. Trimming took 4 bases from V and 4 from J; bases not matched to a gene: 9. Written as DNA, the CDR3 is TGTGCCAGCAGCCTAGAGCGGGGTTTTATAGAGACCCAGTACTTC. Translated, it gives CASSLERGFIETQYF.

This rearrangement joins TRBV11-1 to TRBJ2-7; maybe TRBD1 (6 bases). The CDR3 spans 14 residues. From germline, CDR1 is SGHAT and CDR2 FQDESV (reference sequence). Trimming left V 1 base short and J 7 bases short, with 14 bases between. The CDR3 DNA is TGTGCCAGCAGCTTAGATACAGGGTATCGAGAGCAGTACTTC. The encoded protein is CASSLDTGYREQYF.

The V and J genes are TRBV29-1 and TRBJ1-1, with a weak D call TRBD1 (6 bases). Trimming cost V 7 bases and J 0 bases, with 18 bases left between them. Germline V gives CDR1 SQVTM, CDR2 ANQGSEA. This CDR3 spans 15 amino acids. The CDR3 region has the DNA TGCAGCGGGATCGGACAGCTTAGTATGAACACTGAAGCTTTCTTT. Residues: CSGIGQLSMNTEAFF.

The V and J genes are TRBV7-8 and TRBJ2-1; 8 nucleotides line up with TRBD1. V shed 2 bases, J shed 10 bases, and the junction held 10 bases outside the gene matches. Germline-derived CDR1 and CDR2 are SGHVS and FQNEAQ. The length of the CDR3 is 15 residues. CDR3 in DNA: TGTGCCAGCAGCTTACTCTCCCAGGGGGCTGGGGAGCAGTTCTTC. Translation gives CASSLLSQGAGEQFF.

This sequence joins TRBV6-6 and TRBJ1-5; tentative D call: TRBD1 (6 bases). The CDR3 has 14 residues. Trimming removed 2 bases at V and 5 bases at J, with 10 bases between. Germline assignment: CDR1 MNHNY and CDR2 SVGAGI (reference sequence). The CDR3 sequence: CASSYGQIHQPQHF. The CDR3 DNA reads TGTGCCAGCAGTTACGGACAGATCCATCAGCCCCAGCATTTT.

This clone occurred once. The chain carries TRBV7-9 and TRBJ2-7, with D hard to call. Deletions cut 1 base from V and 3 bases from J, with 7 bases between. The CDR3 loop spans 13 amino acids. The germline CDR1 and CDR2 sequences are SEHNR and FQNEAQ (reference sequence). CDR3 sequence (DNA): TGTGCCAGCAGCTTAGGTCAGTACTACGAGCAGTACTTC. It is translated as CASSLGQYYEQYF. Full variable domain (remainder filled in from reference TRBV7-9 and TRBJ2-7): DTGVSQNPRHKITKRGQNVTFRCDPISEHNRLYWYRQTLGQGPEFLTYFQNEAQLEKSRLLSDRFSAERPKGSFSTLEIQRTEQGDSAMYLCASSLGQYYEQYFGPGTRLTVT.

The chain links TRBV4-1 to TRBJ1-2; 8 bases are a match to TRBD1. Per the germline V gene, CDR1 is MGHRA and CDR2 is YSYEKL. V dropped 0 bases and J dropped 7; count of bases not matched to a gene: 7. The CDR3 loop spans 15 amino acids. CDR3 in amino acids: CASSQDRQGTGGYTF. Here the CDR3 DNA reads TGCGCCAGCAGCCAAGATCGACAGGGGACGGGTGGCTACACCTTC.

This rearrangement joins TRBV30 to TRBJ2-1; TRBD2 is a possible D gene (5 bases). The CDR3 covers 13 residues. The V end lost 5 bases, the J end lost 3 bases, and 11 bases lay between the germline ends. Germline V lookup: CDR1 GTSNPN, CDR2 SVGIG (reference sequence). The CDR3 bases are TGTGCCTGGTATAAAGCGGACTACAATGAGCAGTTCTTC. This encodes CAWYKADYNEQFF.

CDR3: CASSLVGQGKTEAFF. The CDR3 DNA is TGTGCCAGCAGCTTAGTAGGGCAGGGCAAGACTGAAGCTTTCTTT. This chain uses TRBV7-2 with TRBJ1-1; D is possibly TRBD1 (5 bases). CDR3 length: 15 amino acids. V was shortened by 1 base and J by 5 bases, with 14 bases between the two germline ends. Germline V gene lookup returns CDR1 SGHTA and CDR2 FQGNSA.

The genes are TRBV4-3 and TRBJ2-3; D unclear. There are 17 residues in the CDR3. Germline V gene data show CDR1 as LGHNA and CDR2 as YSLEER. V lost 0 bases, J lost 0 bases, and 13 bases lay in between. The chain's CDR3 is CASSQDYARMSTDTQYF. In nucleotides, the CDR3 is TGCGCCAGCAGCCAAGATTATGCGCGGATGAGCACAGATACGCAGTATTTT.

The chain joins TRBV30 to TRBJ1-1; D gene unclear. The CDR3 sequence is 11 residues long. CDR1 GTSNPN and CDR2 SVGIG come from the germline V gene (reference sequence). V was shortened by 1 base and J by 5 bases, with 5 bases between the two germline ends. The CDR3 loop reads CAWSERTEAFF. The CDR3 DNA sequence: TGTGCCTGGAGTGAGAGGACTGAAGCTTTCTTT.